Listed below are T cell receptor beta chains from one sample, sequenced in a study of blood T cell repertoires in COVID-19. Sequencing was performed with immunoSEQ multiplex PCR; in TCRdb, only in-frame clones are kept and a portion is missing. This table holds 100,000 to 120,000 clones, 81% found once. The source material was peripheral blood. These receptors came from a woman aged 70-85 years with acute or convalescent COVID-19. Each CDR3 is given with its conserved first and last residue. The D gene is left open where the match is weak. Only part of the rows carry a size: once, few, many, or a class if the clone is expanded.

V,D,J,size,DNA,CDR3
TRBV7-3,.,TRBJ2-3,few,TGTGCCAGCAGCTTAGGCCAGGGGGGAACAGATACGCAGTATTTT,CASSLGQGGTDTQYF
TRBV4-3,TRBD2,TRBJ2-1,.,TGCGCCAGCAGCCTTTCGATTAGCGGGGCGTACAATGAGCAGTTCTTC,CASSLSISGAYNEQFF
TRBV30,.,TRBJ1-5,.,TGTGCCTGGAGTGGGAACAGGGATAATCAGCCCCAGCATTTT,CAWSGNRDNQPQHF
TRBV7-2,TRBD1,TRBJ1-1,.,TGTGCCAGCAGCATTACACAGGGGTACACTGAAGCTTTCTTT,CASSITQGYTEAFF
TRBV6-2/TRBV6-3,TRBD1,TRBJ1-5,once,TGTGCCAGCAGCGTTTCTCAACTGGGACAGTATAGCAATCAGCCCCAGCATTTT,CASSVSQLGQYSNQPQHF
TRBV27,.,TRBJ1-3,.,TGTGCCAGCAGTTCCCCCGGGGGCACCATATATTTT,CASSSPGGTIYF
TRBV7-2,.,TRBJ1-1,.,TGTGCCAGCAGCTTAGGAAGGGGGTCCACTGAAGCTTTCTTT,CASSLGRGSTEAFF
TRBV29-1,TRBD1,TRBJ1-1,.,TGCAGCGTCGGACAGGCGAACACTGAAGCTTTCTTT,CSVGQANTEAFF
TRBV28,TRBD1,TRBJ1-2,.,TGTGCCAGCAGTGGGGGACAGGGAGGGCTCTATGGCTACACCTTC,CASSGGQGGLYGYTF
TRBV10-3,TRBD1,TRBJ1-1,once,TGTGCCATCAAACCCCCCGGGACAGGGGGCTCTCCTGATGAGGACACTGAAGCTTTCTTT,CAIKPPGTGGSPDEDTEAFF
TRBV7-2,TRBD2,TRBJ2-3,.,TGTGCCAGCAGCCCCGAGGGGCGGGGGGGCAGAGATACGCAGTATTTT,CASSPEGRGGRDTQYF
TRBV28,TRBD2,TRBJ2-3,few,TGTGCCAGCAGTGTACTAGCGGGAGAGGCAGATACGCAGTATTTT,CASSVLAGEADTQYF
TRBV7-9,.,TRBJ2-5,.,TGTGCCAGCAGCTTGGCCCGGACAGTACAAGAGACCCAGTACTTC,CASSLARTVQETQYF
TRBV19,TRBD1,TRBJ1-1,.,TGTGCCAGTAGAAGGACAGGGGACACTGAAGCTTTCTTT,CASRRTGDTEAFF
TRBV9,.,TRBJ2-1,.,TGTGCCAGCAGCCCTACCAGACTATCCTACAATGAGCAGTTCTTC,CASSPTRLSYNEQFF
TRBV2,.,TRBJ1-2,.,TGTGCCAGCAGTGATGACGGTGGAGGGGGCTACACCTTC,CASSDDGGGGYTF
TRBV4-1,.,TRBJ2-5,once,TGCGCCAGCAGCCAAGTTGGAGTTACGACCCAGTACTTC,CASSQVGVTTQYF
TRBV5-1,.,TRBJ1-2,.,TGCGCCAGCAGCTTGGCAGGTGGGCATGGCTACACCTTC,CASSLAGGHGYTF
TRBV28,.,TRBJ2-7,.,TGTGCCAGCAGTTTTAGTGGCTACGAGCAGTACTTC,CASSFSGYEQYF
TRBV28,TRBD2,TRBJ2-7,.,TGTGCCAGCAGTGTTGGACTAGCGTTCTCCTACGAGCAGTACTTC,CASSVGLAFSYEQYF
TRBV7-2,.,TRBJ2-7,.,TGTGCCAGCAGCTTAGAGGGGGTTGTGGGATACGAGCAGTACTTC,CASSLEGVVGYEQYF
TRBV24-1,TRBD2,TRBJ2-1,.,TGTGCCACAAGTAGCGGGAGAGTAAATGAGCAGTTCTTC,CATSSGRVNEQFF
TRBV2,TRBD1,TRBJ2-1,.,TGTGCCAGCAGTAGGGCAGGGGGCGCTTACAATGAGCAGTTCTTC,CASSRAGGAYNEQFF
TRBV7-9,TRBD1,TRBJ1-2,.,TGTGCCAGCAGCCGACCGGGGACCAGGGGGGTGTATGGCTACACCTTC,CASSRPGTRGVYGYTF
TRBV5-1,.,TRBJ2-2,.,TGCGCCAGCAGCTTGGGGAGGACTACCCGGCCCGGGGAGCTGTTTTTT,CASSLGRTTRPGELFF
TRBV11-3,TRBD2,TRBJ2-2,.,TGTGCCAGCAGCCCCGGACTAGCGGGGCCGGGGACCGGGGAGCTGTTTTTT,CASSPGLAGPGTGELFF
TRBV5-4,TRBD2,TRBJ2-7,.,TGTGCCAGCAGCGCGGGACTAGCGGAAACCTACGAGCAGTACTTC,CASSAGLAETYEQYF
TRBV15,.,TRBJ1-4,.,TGTGCCACCAGCAGGAGCGGGGAGTGGGCTGAAAAACTGTTTTTT,CATSRSGEWAEKLFF
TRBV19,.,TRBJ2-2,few,TGTGCCAGTAGTATCGCGGGGGCCATCAACGGGGAGCTGTTTTTT,CASSIAGAINGELFF
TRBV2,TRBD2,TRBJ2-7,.,TGTGCCAGCAGTGACGGCCGTCGGGGACTATCCTACGAGCAGTACTTC,CASSDGRRGLSYEQYF
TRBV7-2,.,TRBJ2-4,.,TGTGCCAGCAGCTTAGCGAGTGGGAGGCAAAACATTCAGTACTTC,CASSLASGRQNIQYF
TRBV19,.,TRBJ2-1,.,TGTGCCAGTAGTATACGTCTCGAGGGCAATGAGCAGTTCTTC,CASSIRLEGNEQFF
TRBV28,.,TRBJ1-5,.,TGTGCCAGCAGTTTATGGGCGGGAGGCAATCAGCCCCAGCATTTT,CASSLWAGGNQPQHF
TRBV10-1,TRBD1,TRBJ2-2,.,TGCGCCAGCACAAATTCACAGGGGGTTAACACCGGGGAGCTGTTTTTT,CASTNSQGVNTGELFF